The 25 T cell receptor beta chains in this list originate from one sample, sequenced in a study of T cells in Graves' hyperthyroidism and ophthalmopathy. RNA transcripts gave rise to amplified TCR beta CDR3 regions. Primed by the HTBI set, a first-round RT-PCR was run on the TCR CDR3. TCRdb fed the multiplex PCR reads into MiXCR, producing one record per CDR3 protein. The sample has some 490,000 distinct CDR3 sequences; approximately 23% are singletons. Sequencing input: blood. These receptors came from a woman in her 70s with Graves' ophthalmopathy.

This clonotype was seen a few times. This chain uses TRBV7-6 with TRBJ2-1; D could derive from TRBD1 or TRBD2 (5 bases each). Trimming shortened V by 1 base and J by 12 bases, and 13 bases separated the two germline ends. The CDR3 sequence is 13 residues long. Germline-derived CDR1 and CDR2 are SGHVS and FNYEAQ. This CDR3 is CASSLVPTGLQFF. CDR3 DNA: TGTGCCAGCAGCTTAGTCCCCACAGGACTGCAGTTCTTC.

The chain employs TRBV7-2 and TRBJ2-1, with 7 positions matching TRBD2. Germline loops: CDR1 SGHTA, CDR2 FQGNSA. J was trimmed by 10 bases and V by 11 bases; bases with no gene match: 14. The CDR3 loop spans 13 amino acids. The DNA of the CDR3 is TGTGCCTGCCGAGGGAGGGGAGATCTAGAGCAGTTCTTC. It yields the protein CACRGRGDLEQFF.

This clonotype has only a few counts. The rearrangement uses TRBV7-2 and TRBJ2-7, with TRBD2 matching 7 bases. There are 16 residues in the CDR3. After removal of 1 base from V and 1 base from J, the junction contained 7 bases not matched to a gene. Germline CDR1 is SGHTA and CDR2 is FQGNSA. As DNA, the CDR3 is TGTGCCAGCAGCTTAGTGGGCGGGAGACCTTCCTACGAGCAGTACTTC. Translating it yields CASSLVGGRPSYEQYF.

This clonotype was seen more than once but under ten times. The chain links TRBV27 to TRBJ2-3; D not certain. Germline V CDR1 and CDR2: MNHEY, SMNVEV (reference sequence). This CDR3 is 14 amino acids long. The V and J ends lost 4 bases and 4 bases respectively, with 12 bases between them. CDR3 in amino acids: CASSSAGKADTQYF. As DNA, the CDR3 is TGTGCCAGCAGTTCCGCAGGTAAAGCAGATACGCAGTATTTT.

This sequence joins TRBV2 and TRBJ2-6; no firm D call. Trimming shortened V by 5 bases and J by 0 bases, and 5 bases separated the two germline ends. The CDR3 extends over 14 amino acids. The germline V gene has CDR1 SNHLY and CDR2 FYNNEI. CDR3 sequence (DNA): TGTGCCAGCAGTATCACCTCTGGGGCCAACGTCCTGACTTTC. It specifies CASSITSGANVLTF.

The chain couples TRBV20-1 to TRBJ2-1; the D gene could be TRBD1 or TRBD2 (5 bases each). The V gene lost 4 bases and the J gene lost 6 bases, with 13 bases spanning the gap. This CDR3 has 13 residues. CDR1 is DFQATT, CDR2 SNEGSKA, per germline (reference sequence). This CDR3 is CSATGTRGNEQFF. The CDR3 DNA sequence: TGCAGTGCTACAGGGACGAGGGGCAATGAGCAGTTCTTC.

This clonotype was counted many times. The chain recombines TRBV10-3 with TRBJ1-1; possible D gene TRBD1, 6 bases. The germline CDR1 and CDR2 sequences are ENHRY and SYGVKD. This CDR3 is 17 amino acids long. Trimming took 6 bases from V and 5 from J, leaving 25 bases between them. The CDR3 DNA reads as TGTGCCATCAGCTCATCGACAGGCCCGGGGTTTAGTACTGAAGCTTTCTTT. Amino acid sequence: CAISSSTGPGFSTEAFF.

This clonotype was observed at least ten times. The rearrangement uses TRBV12-3 or TRBV12-4 and TRBJ1-4; 8 bases line up with TRBD1. This CDR3 has 14 residues. With 6 bases clipped from V and 4 bases from J, the junction kept 4 bases outside the gene matches. CDR3 nucleotides: TGTGCCAGCAGCCGAGACAGGGGTAATGAAAAACTGTTTTTT. Its translation: CASSRDRGNEKLFF.

The table lists this clonotype with a few counts. This rearrangement joins TRBV27 to TRBJ1-1, with TRBD1 identical over 9 bases. This CDR3 comprises 16 residues. CDR1 is MNHEY, CDR2 SMNVEV, per germline (reference sequence). V was clipped by 5 bases and J by 0 bases; unmatched bases: 7. CDR3 sequence reads: CASSRPTGGLNTEAFF. The CDR3 region has the DNA TGTGCCAGCAGTAGGCCGACAGGGGGTTTGAACACTGAAGCTTTCTTT.

This clonotype has at least ten counts. V and J are TRBV12-3 or TRBV12-4 and TRBJ2-3, with 12 bases that match TRBD2. V was clipped by 3 bases and J by 1 base; unmatched bases: 5. The CDR3 sequence is 17 residues long. As DNA, the CDR3 is TGTGCCAGCAGTTTTCGGACTAGCGGGAAGGGCACAGATACGCAGTATTTT. As protein: CASSFRTSGKGTDTQYF.

This clonotype was recorded a few times. This sequence joins TRBV15 and TRBJ1-1; TRBD1 might be the D (6 bases). The CDR3 is 15 amino acids. V shed 7 bases and J shed 1 base, with 16 bases lying between them. CDR1 and CDR2 from the germline V gene are LNHNV and YYDKDF (reference sequence). The CDR3 sequence is CATNRAGTRNTEAFF. CDR3 sequence (DNA): TGTGCCACCAACAGGGCCGGGACGAGGAACACTGAAGCTTTCTTT.

J is TRBJ2-7 and V is TRBV6-6, with 7 bases that match TRBD1. This CDR3 contains 15 residues. Germline V lookup: CDR1 MNHNY, CDR2 SVGAGI (reference sequence). The J segment lost 3 bases and the V segment lost 2 bases, leaving 7 bases of the junction unmatched. CDR3 sequence reads: CASSYDRDSSYEQYF. CDR3 DNA: TGTGCCAGCAGTTACGACCGGGACAGTAGCTACGAGCAGTACTTC.

This clonotype was counted ten times or more. V and J are TRBV12-3 or TRBV12-4 and TRBJ2-1, with 7 bases lining up with TRBD1. This CDR3 has 16 residues. J was trimmed by 0 bases and V by 0 bases; bases with no gene match: 2. This CDR3 is CASSLAGTDSYNEQFF. DNA for the CDR3: TGTGCCAGCAGTTTAGCCGGGACAGACTCCTACAATGAGCAGTTCTTC.

The chain is built from TRBV4-2 and TRBJ1-1, with D tentatively TRBD1 (6 bases). Germline CDR1 LGHNA, CDR2 YNFKEQ. The CDR3 sequence is 14 residues long. Trimming removed 7 bases at V and 5 bases at J, with 17 bases between. DNA of the CDR3: TGTGCCAGCACTTCCGGGACAAGGGGTACTGAAGCTTTCTTT. Protein sequence: CASTSGTRGTEAFF.

A remark on this clonotype: Because it lacks the conserved phenylalanine or tryptophan at the end, this CDR3 is likely a read error. CDR3 protein: CASSVEQPGELFL. CDR3 DNA sequence: TGTGCCAGCAGTGTAGAACAACCCGGGGAGCTGTTTCTT. The chain carries TRBV2 and TRBJ2-2; D gene uncertain. Per the germline V gene, CDR1 is SNHLY and CDR2 is FYNNEI. V lost 4 bases, J lost 6 bases, and 9 bases lay in between. This CDR3 spans 13 amino acids.

This clonotype was observed at least ten times. The genes are TRBV7-2 and TRBJ2-1; D not resolved. Germline CDR1 SGHTA, CDR2 FQGNSA. V was trimmed by 1 base and J by 5 bases, leaving 9 bases between them. This CDR3 contains 14 residues. The CDR3 sequence is CASSLDWGNNEQFF. The CDR3 DNA is TGTGCCAGCAGCTTAGATTGGGGAAACAATGAGCAGTTCTTC.

The gene calls are TRBV27 and TRBJ1-2; no firm D call. Trimming removed 2 bases at V and 7 bases at J, with 11 bases between. The CDR3 has 13 residues. The V gene's germline CDR1 is MNHEY and CDR2 SMNVEV (reference sequence). The CDR3 DNA reads as TGTGCCAGCAGTTTAGGGGTCTTGGGTGGCTACACCTTC. The encoded protein is CASSLGVLGGYTF.

The chain carries TRBV11-3 and TRBJ2-1, with 10 bases matching TRBD1. The CDR3 covers 16 residues. The germline gives CDR1 SGHNT, CDR2 YENEEA. J was trimmed by 8 bases and V by 5 bases; bases with no gene match: 12. In nucleotides, the CDR3 is TGTGCCAGCAGCCCACGGTCGGGACAGGGGATGTATGAGCAGTTCTTC. This codes for CASSPRSGQGMYEQFF.

This clonotype was seen many times. The gene calls are TRBV20-1 and TRBJ2-7, with D possibly being TRBD1 (6 bases). The ends were cut back, 5 bases at V and 1 base at J, with 15 bases in the middle. The CDR3 sequence is 14 residues long. The germline V gene encodes CDR1 DFQATT and CDR2 SNEGSKA (reference sequence). CDR3 in DNA: TGCAGTGCTTCCTACCAGGGGAGATCCTACGAGCAGTACTTC. It yields the protein CSASYQGRSYEQYF.

This clonotype turned up a few times. The rearrangement joins TRBV7-9 to TRBJ2-7; 7 nucleotides agree with TRBD2. This CDR3 has 19 amino acids. Germline loops: CDR1 SEHNR, CDR2 FQNEAQ (reference sequence). Trimming took 1 base from V and 4 from J; bases not matched to a gene: 19. The CDR3 nucleotides read TGTGCCAGCAGCTTAGTGCCTATCGGGCATCGCGGGAGAAGGTACGAGCAGTACTTC. It codes for CASSLVPIGHRGRRYEQYF.

This clonotype was counted a few times. The rearrangement links TRBV5-1 to TRBJ1-1; 9 nucleotides align to TRBD1. J gave up 1 base and V 2 bases, and 6 bases lay outside the gene matches. In germline, CDR1 is SGHRS, CDR2 YFSETQ. This CDR3 is built from 16 residues. CDR3 protein: CASSFRYRGRNTEAFF. CDR3 nucleotide sequence: TGCGCCAGCAGCTTTAGGTACAGGGGGCGGAACACTGAAGCTTTCTTT.

The sample holds a few counts of this clonotype. The chain links TRBV4-1 to TRBJ2-1; D gene unclear. The germline V gene has CDR1 MGHRA and CDR2 YSYEKL. This CDR3 has 15 residues. V lost 0 bases to trimming and J lost 2 bases, with 8 bases between them. The chain's CDR3 is CASSQEAAAYNEQFF. Here the CDR3 DNA reads TGCGCCAGCAGCCAAGAGGCCGCAGCCTACAATGAGCAGTTCTTC.

Many counts were recorded for this clonotype. This chain joins TRBV10-3 and TRBJ2-1, with 8 bases aligning to TRBD2. The germline V gene encodes CDR1 ENHRY and CDR2 SYGVKD. The CDR3 runs 19 residues. Trimming cost V 6 bases and J 6 bases; bases outside gene matches: 22. This chain's CDR3 is CAIRAAGGGRMVERNEQFF. Written as DNA, the CDR3 is TGTGCCATCAGAGCCGCGGGGGGCGGGAGGATGGTGGAGCGCAATGAGCAGTTCTTC.

This clonotype was seen many times. The chain recombines TRBV2 with TRBJ2-1; 10 nucleotides agree with TRBD2. V was clipped by 5 bases and J by 1 base; unmatched bases: 14. The germline V gene encodes CDR1 SNHLY and CDR2 FYNNEI. The length of the CDR3 is 19 residues. The CDR3 nucleotides read TGTGCCAGCAGTCCGGGACTAGCGCCTTTAAACTCATCCTACAATGAGCAGTTCTTC. This encodes CASSPGLAPLNSSYNEQFF.

This clonotype has a handful of counts. The chain couples TRBV28 to TRBJ2-4; D is ambiguous. V dropped 5 bases and J dropped 0 bases, with 14 bases sitting between them. The length of the CDR3 is 16 residues. CDR1 MDHEN and CDR2 SYDVKM come from the germline V gene. CDR3 in DNA: TGTGCCAGCAGTGGGGTTTCGGCTGTAGCCAAAAACATTCAGTACTTC. Amino acid sequence: CASSGVSAVAKNIQYF.